This T cell receptor (beta chain) was recovered during a study of blood T cell repertoires in COVID-19 (dated by TCRdb to the early 2020s). About the study as a whole: The collaborator samples originated in the United States, Italy and Spain and spanned the acute and convalescent phases of COVID-19. The sample metadata nearly always contained a de-identified subject ID, COVID-19 status, age in years and sex. The prospective study material was composed of cDNA or gDNA derived from T cells, B-cell-depleted T cells, or PBMCs. Where HLA class I and class II types were available, the types were taken from metadata supplied by the sample provider, not from assay-based typing. Deeply sampled blood TCRbeta repertoires from subjects exposed to, actively infected with, or recovered from COVID-19 were included in the dataset. Samples came from the ongoing ImmuneRACE study (first 160 participants) plus 1,254 subjects from 6 global collaborators. The repertoires were released in a freely available public database meant as a resource for research on the immune response to SARS-CoV-2. The paper as a whole reports these results and caveats: How much clinical and demographic metadata was included differed by source and by participant, and the metadata was provided uncurated.

As to this clone: This receptor's antigen is unknown. Base-call qualities are not available, and no considerably larger clone is one nucleotide away.

Its CDR3 holds 14 amino acids, cysteine through phenylalanine. Here the CDR3 DNA is all that survives: 42 bases in frame from base 1. CDR1 is given as MNHEY and CDR2 as SVGAGI, both from the germline V gene. Between the V and J ends, shortened by 6 bases and 7 bases respectively, the junction contains 15 bases. In Seattle, one collaborating source enrolled patients while the infection was active and tracked those patients longitudinally over the course of disease. Whole blood was collected in K2EDTA tubes by collaborating institutions according to the institutions' own protocols. Collaborator samples were shipped for TCRbeta analysis as frozen whole blood, isolated PBMCs, or DNA extracted from either sample type. TCRbeta CDR3 regions were amplified from genomic DNA using the immunoSEQ Assay, a bias-controlled multiplex PCR. For the original study's pipeline: The number of nucleated cells in each sample was estimated from the amplification of reference gene primers within the assay. To quantify the absolute abundance of each unique TCRbeta CDR3 rearrangement, sequence reads were collapsed and filtered. For each sample, productive Simpson clonality was calculated by taking the square root of Simpson's diversity index across productive rearrangements. This is the immuneACCESS table as TCRdb keeps it, with only in-frame sequences that have V and J called. A part of the clones is gone; compared with another copy, unresolved V genes explain less than half, and the rest is unexplained. The DNA gave D and trimming, while V, J and clone size come from that table. The sample table lists approximately 170,000 clones, 84% of them with a count of one. The ten largest account for around 15% of the sample.

This chain is built from TRBV6-5 and TRBJ1-4; the D gene identity is not certain. This clonotype was obtained from a woman aged 65 to 85 with COVID-19, enrolled during active disease. Source material: peripheral blood. The bases read TGTGCCAGCAGGAGAGGGAGCTTGATTGAAAAACTGTTTTTT. It translates as CASRRGSLIEKLFF.